Reported below is one TCR beta chain. It lacks a known antigen. Base qualities were left out, and no much larger clone turns up one base away. This specimen belongs to a study of blood T cell repertoires in COVID-19 (dated by TCRdb to 2020 to 2022). Background for the entire study: Samples covering the acute and convalescent phases of COVID-19 were provided by collaborators in the United States, Italy and Spain. The prospective study material was composed of cDNA or gDNA derived from T cells, B-cell-depleted T cells, or PBMCs. The dataset comprised deeply sampled blood TCRbeta repertoires from subjects exposed to, actively infected with, or recovered from COVID-19. The repertoires were made available in a free public database intended to serve as a resource for research on the immune response to SARS-CoV-2. The samples were drawn from two sources: the first 160 participants of the ongoing ImmuneRACE study, and 1,200 or so subjects contributed by 6 global collaborators. Sample metadata almost always included a de-identified subject ID, COVID-19 status, age in years and sex. Where available, HLA class I and class II types were taken from metadata supplied by the sample provider and were not determined by assay-based typing. Overall results and qualifications from the work: The amount of clinical and demographic metadata varied by source and participant and was provided uncurated.

The immunoSEQ Assay, a bias-controlled multiplex PCR, was used to amplify TCRbeta CDR3 regions from genomic DNA. The study's processing was this. Within the assay, amplification of reference gene primers was used to estimate how many nucleated cells each sample contained. To quantify the absolute abundance of each unique TCRbeta CDR3 rearrangement, sequence reads were collapsed and filtered. For each sample, productive Simpson clonality was calculated by taking the square root of Simpson's diversity index across productive rearrangements. TCRdb's version of the immuneACCESS table is confined to in-frame rearrangements and falls short of the full clone set. An unresolved V gene accounts for under half of the shortfall where checked; the remainder is of unknown origin. V, J and clone size were drawn from that table, and D and trimming were deduced from the DNA. The sample table lists fewer than 350,000 clones, roughly 89% of them with a count of one. About 4.6% of the sample is taken by the ten largest.

Each collaborating institution followed its own protocols to collect whole blood in K2EDTA tubes. For TCRbeta analysis, collaborator samples were shipped as frozen whole blood, as isolated PBMCs, or as DNA extracted from either sample type. The specimen sequenced was peripheral blood. The receptor was derived from a man in his forties with acute or convalescent COVID-19.

The CDR3 corresponds to CASSGGFGDTQYF. The nucleotide sequence reads as follows: TGTGCCAGCAGCGGGGGGTTCGGTGATACGCAGTATTTT. The receptor chain draws on TRBV11-3 and TRBJ2-3; TRBD2 could be the D gene, as 6 bases match. Including the terminal cysteine and phenylalanine, the CDR3 comprises 13 residues. Only the CDR3 part of the read is kept: 39 bases, read in frame from the first base. CDR1 is given as SGHNT and CDR2 as YENEEA, both from the germline V gene. The germline ends are 12 bases apart after V is trimmed by 5 bases and J by 6 bases.